This T cell receptor (beta chain) was identified during a study of molecular identifiers for immune sequencing clone quantification. This clonotype has a handful of counts. The authors built bulk TCR libraries by previously described methods with listed TCR primers. MiXCR was run by TCRdb on the PCR reads, yielding one entry per CDR3 protein. The sample gives more than 300,000 distinct CDR3 sequences, around a fifth of which show up once; approximately 0.85% is in the top ten. CDR3 length equals 18 residues. V lost 0 bases and J lost 0; bases outside the gene matches: 8. Germline V gene data show CDR1 as LGHNA and CDR2 as YSLEER.

The source of this sequence is a human donor in good health. Some libraries in this study had Jurkat cell RNA spiked in. Sequencing input: naive CD8+ T cells from blood, with Jurkat cell RNA spiked in. Sample subset: FACS-sorted CD8+CD4-CCR7+CD45RA+ naive T cells. V usage is TRBV4-3 and J usage is TRBJ2-4; 7 bases are shared with TRBD1. The CDR3: CASSQDLNRGLAKNIQYF. As DNA, the CDR3 is TGCGCCAGCAGCCAAGATCTTAACAGGGGCCTAGCCAAAAACATTCAGTACTTC.